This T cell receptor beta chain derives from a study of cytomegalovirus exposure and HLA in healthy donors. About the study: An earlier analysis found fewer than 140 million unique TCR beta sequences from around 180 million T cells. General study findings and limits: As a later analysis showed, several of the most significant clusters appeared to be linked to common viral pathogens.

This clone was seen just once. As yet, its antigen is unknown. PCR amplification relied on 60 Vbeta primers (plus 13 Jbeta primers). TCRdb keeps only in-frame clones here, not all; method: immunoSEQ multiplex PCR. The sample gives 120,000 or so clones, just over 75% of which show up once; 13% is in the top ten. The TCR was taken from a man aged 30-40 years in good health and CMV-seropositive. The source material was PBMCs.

The CDR3 DNA sequence: TGCGCCAGCAGTCAACGGGACAAACTCTTAGCCAAAAACATTCAGTACTTC. Protein product: CASSQRDKLLAKNIQYF. J is TRBJ2-4 and V is TRBV23-1; possible D gene TRBD1, 6 bases. TRBV23-1 is marked as an open reading frame, function uncertain. This CDR3 spans 17 amino acids. Trimming stripped 2 bases from V and 0 bases from J, with 14 bases between.